This T cell receptor beta chain comes out of a study of glioma-infiltrating T cells. Whole-study findings and limits: Non-neoplastic patients had below-expected tissue-blood divergence, while all gliomas exceeded expectation.

Using RNA template, CDR3s of TCR alpha and beta were amplified with iRepertoire arm-PCR. TCRdb redid the calling of the multiplex PCR reads with MiXCR, one entry per CDR3 protein. The top ten clones hold 20% to 25% of a sample with about 190,000 distinct CDR3 sequences, around 32% of them seen once. On this clonotype itself: What it recognizes is unknown. This may be a read error: a much more frequent sequence differs by one nucleotide.

CDR3 length equals 14 residues. The V and J ends lost 0 bases and 6 bases respectively, with 12 bases between them. Germline-derived CDR1 and CDR2 are SNHLY and FYNNEI. This TCR came from a human donor with low-grade glioma or glioblastoma, undergoing nonglioma brain surgery, or in good health (not recorded which). The J gene is TRBJ2-7, the V gene TRBV2, with D perhaps given as TRBD1 or TRBD2 (5 bases each). The sequenced material came from glioma tissue, nonneoplastic brain tissue, or PBMCs (not recorded which). CDR3 DNA sequence: TGTGCCAGCAGTGAAGCGCTTCCGGGGACCGAGCAGTACTTC. It encodes CASSEALPGTEQYF.